This T cell receptor beta chain was sequenced in a study of blood T cell repertoires in COVID-19. Study information: Sources were T cells, B-cell-depleted T cells, or PBMCs; the material itself was cDNA or gDNA.

The V gene's germline CDR1 is ENHRY and CDR2 SYGVKD. The CDR3 is 13 amino acids. J gave up 4 bases and V 10 bases, and 7 bases lay outside the gene matches. Per the authors' pipeline: How many nucleated cells were present was estimated from reference gene primer amplification. The assay was immunoSEQ multiplex PCR, and TCRdb's table has in-frame clones only and misses some. V, J and clone size derive from that table, while D and trimming were established from the DNA sequence. The sample lists roughly 280,000 clones, around 85% occurring once. Specimen: peripheral blood. The chain has TRBV10-3 and TRBJ2-7; 10 bases map to TRBD1. The origin of this receptor is a woman in her seventies with acute or convalescent COVID-19. As DNA, the CDR3 is TGTGCCAGCGCCCGGGACAGGGGTTACGAGCAGTACTTC. It translates to CASARDRGYEQYF.